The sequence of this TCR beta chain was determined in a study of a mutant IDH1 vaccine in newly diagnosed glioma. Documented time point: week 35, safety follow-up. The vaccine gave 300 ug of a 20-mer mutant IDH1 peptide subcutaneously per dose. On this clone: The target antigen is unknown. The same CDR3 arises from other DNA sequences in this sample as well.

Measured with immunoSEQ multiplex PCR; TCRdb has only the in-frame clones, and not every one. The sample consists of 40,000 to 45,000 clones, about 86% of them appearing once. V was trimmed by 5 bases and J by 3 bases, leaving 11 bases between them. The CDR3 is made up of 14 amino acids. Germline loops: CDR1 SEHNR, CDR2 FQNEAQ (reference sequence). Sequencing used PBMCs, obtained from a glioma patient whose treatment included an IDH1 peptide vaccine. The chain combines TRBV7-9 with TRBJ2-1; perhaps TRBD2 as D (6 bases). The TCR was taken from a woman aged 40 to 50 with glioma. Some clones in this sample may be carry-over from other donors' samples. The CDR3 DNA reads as TGTGCCAGCAGCCCGCGGGACTTCTACAATGAGCAGTTCTTC. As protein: CASSPRDFYNEQFF.